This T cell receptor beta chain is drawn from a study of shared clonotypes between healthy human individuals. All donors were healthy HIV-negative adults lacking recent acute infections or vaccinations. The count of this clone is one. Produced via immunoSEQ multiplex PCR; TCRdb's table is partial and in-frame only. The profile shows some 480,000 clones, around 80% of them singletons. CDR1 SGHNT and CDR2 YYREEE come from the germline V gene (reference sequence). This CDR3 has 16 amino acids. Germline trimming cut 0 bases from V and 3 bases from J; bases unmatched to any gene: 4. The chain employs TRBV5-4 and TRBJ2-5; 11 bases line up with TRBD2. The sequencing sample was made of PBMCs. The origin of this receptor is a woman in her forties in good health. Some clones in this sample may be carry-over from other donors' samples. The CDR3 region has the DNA TGTGCCAGCAGCTTGGGTCCACTAGCGGGGGAAGAGACCCAGTACTTC. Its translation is CASSLGPLAGEETQYF. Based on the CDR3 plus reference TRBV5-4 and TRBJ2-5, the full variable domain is ETGVTQSPTHLIKTRGQQVTLRCSSQSGHNTVSWYQQALGQGPQFIFQYYREEENGRGNFPPRFSGLQFPNYSSELNVNALELDDSALYLCASSLGPLAGEETQYFGPGTRLLVL.